The 17 T cell receptor beta chains in this list originate from one sample, sequenced in a study of blood T cell repertoires in COVID-19. Produced via immunoSEQ multiplex PCR; TCRdb's table is partial and in-frame only. The sample shows 200,000 to 300,000 clones, about 82% of them seen only once. Sequences were obtained from peripheral blood. These receptors were taken from a man at least 80 years old with acute or convalescent COVID-19.

This chain uses TRBV5-1 with TRBJ1-2; 7 bases match TRBD1. The germline CDR1 and CDR2 sequences are SGHRS and YFSETQ. The CDR3 spans 13 residues. Unmatched junction bases numbered 6, after V lost 5 bases and J lost 5 bases. The CDR3 spells CASRPDRTYGYTF. The CDR3 coding sequence is TGCGCCAGCAGACCGGACAGGACGTATGGCTACACCTTC.

V gene TRBV9 combines with J gene TRBJ1-5; unclear D gene. Germline values: CDR1 SGDLS, CDR2 YYNGEE. V was pared by 2 bases and J by 6 bases, with 9 bases between. The CDR3 contains 13 residues. Here the CDR3 DNA reads TGTGCCAGCAGCGTGACGGGGAGTCAGCCCCAGCATTTT. It specifies CASSVTGSQPQHF.

V usage is TRBV28 and J usage is TRBJ1-1, with TRBD1 identical over 9 bases. Trimming at V came to 7 bases and at J to 5 bases, leaving 8 bases not matched to a gene. This CDR3 is built from 14 residues. CDR1 and CDR2 from the germline V gene are MDHEN and SYDVKM. CDR3 sequence (DNA): TGTGCCAGCACCCTACAGGGGGCGCGTACTGAAGCTTTCTTT. It translates to CASTLQGARTEAFF.

J is TRBJ1-5 and V is TRBV6-6; TRBD1 agrees at 7 bases. CDR3 length: 14 amino acids. The trim removed 5 bases at V and 7 bases at J, leaving 8 bases unmatched. Germline-derived CDR1 and CDR2 are MNHNY and SVGAGI (reference sequence). The CDR3 sequence is CASSQDRDDQPQHF. The CDR3 bases are TGTGCCAGCAGTCAAGACAGGGATGACCAGCCCCAGCATTTT.

The V and J genes are TRBV4-3 and TRBJ1-5; possible D gene TRBD1, 5 bases. Germline V gene sequence: CDR1 LGHNA, CDR2 YSLEER. The CDR3 has 16 residues. Trimming pared 0 bases from V and 6 bases from J, leaving 15 bases between. In DNA, the CDR3 is TGCGCCAGCAGCCAAGATCTGGCAGGGAACGGTCAGCCCCAGCATTTT. Protein product: CASSQDLAGNGQPQHF.

V is TRBV19 and J is TRBJ1-6; 7 positions agree with TRBD1. CDR1 is LNHDA and CDR2 is SQIVND in the germline V gene (reference sequence). This CDR3 comprises 16 residues. The J segment lost 14 bases and the V segment lost 5 bases, leaving 18 bases of the junction unmatched. CDR3 in DNA: TGTGCCAGTAGTGCTCCAGGGGGGACCGATCGGAAGACCCTCCACTTT. This sequence encodes CASSAPGGTDRKTLHF.

The chain has TRBV10-3 and TRBJ2-3; 9 nucleotides align to TRBD2. Germline-derived CDR1 and CDR2 are ENHRY and SYGVKD. The trim removed 6 bases at V and 2 bases at J, leaving 12 bases unmatched. This CDR3 comprises 17 residues. In DNA, the CDR3 is TGTGCCATCAGGGCCAGCGGGGGGCGGGGGCCCACAGATACGCAGTATTTT. Translated: CAIRASGGRGPTDTQYF.

This chain uses TRBV4-2 with TRBJ1-1; 7 bases align to TRBD1. Trimming at V came to 0 bases and at J to 4 bases, leaving 8 bases not matched to a gene. The V gene's germline CDR1 is LGHNA and CDR2 YNFKEQ. This CDR3 is built from 16 residues. CDR3 amino acids: CASSQDHPQGGTEAFF. Here the CDR3 DNA reads TGTGCCAGCAGCCAAGACCACCCTCAGGGGGGCACTGAAGCTTTCTTT.

This clone was counted between two and nine times. V and J are TRBV6-6 and TRBJ1-1; 7 bases align to TRBD1. This CDR3 comprises 14 residues. V was clipped by 5 bases and J by 3 bases; unmatched bases: 6. The germline V gene has CDR1 MNHNY and CDR2 SVGAGI (reference sequence). This CDR3 reads CASSQTGEHTEAFF. For the CDR3, the DNA is TGTGCCAGCAGTCAAACAGGGGAACACACTGAAGCTTTCTTT.

V usage is TRBV6-5 and J usage is TRBJ2-7; 7 bases map to TRBD1. With V trimmed by 6 bases and J by 2 bases, 7 bases remained unmatched. Germline lookup yields CDR1 MNHEY and CDR2 SVGAGI. This CDR3 has 14 residues. The CDR3 DNA sequence: TGTGCCAGCAGAACGACAGGGTCGGCCTACGAGCAGTACTTC. The encoded protein is CASRTTGSAYEQYF.

Here the CDR3 reads CASTRDRVYGYTF. In DNA form, the CDR3 reads TGTGCCAGTACCCGGGACAGGGTCTATGGCTACACCTTC. The rearrangement uses TRBV19 and TRBJ1-2, with 9 positions matching TRBD1. With V trimmed by 7 bases and J by 4 bases, 4 bases remained unmatched. The germline CDR1 and CDR2 sequences are LNHDA and SQIVND (reference sequence). The CDR3 spans 13 residues.

The chain links TRBV2 to TRBJ1-1; D perhaps matches TRBD1 (6 bases). In germline, CDR1 is SNHLY, CDR2 FYNNEI. CDR3 length: 13 residues. V lost 11 bases and J 1 base, leaving 14 bases between the germline ends. The CDR3 DNA sequence: TGTGCCGGTCGACAGGCGAGGAACACTGAAGCTTTCTTT. Translating it yields CAGRQARNTEAFF.

This clone was picked up one time. V and J are TRBV14 and TRBJ1-4, with D tentatively TRBD1 (5 bases). Germline lookup yields CDR1 SGHDN and CDR2 FVKESK. With 4 bases removed from V and 4 bases from J, the gap between germline ends came to 13 bases. The CDR3 contains 15 residues. This CDR3 is CASSRGGTGNEKLFF. The DNA of the CDR3 is TGTGCCAGCAGCCGGGGCGGGACGGGTAATGAAAAACTGTTTTTT.

V gene TRBV24-1 combines with J gene TRBJ2-5; D is possibly TRBD1 (5 bases). Germline CDR1 KGHDR, CDR2 SFDVKD. CDR3 length: 15 residues. V lost 4 bases and J lost 7, with 18 bases in between. CDR3 DNA: TGTGCCACCAGTGACCGTGTAGGGGCCCCGGGGACCCAGTACTTC. This codes for CATSDRVGAPGTQYF.

The chain joins TRBV19 to TRBJ2-2; 7 nucleotides agree with TRBD2. The CDR3 runs 14 residues. Unmatched junction bases numbered 9, after V lost 7 bases and J lost 7 bases. Germline assignment: CDR1 LNHDA and CDR2 SQIVND (reference sequence). CDR3 amino acids: CASIAGERVGELFF. DNA for the CDR3: TGTGCCAGTATCGCGGGAGAAAGGGTCGGGGAGCTGTTTTTT.

The rearrangement links TRBV3-1 (or the pseudogene TRBV3-2) to TRBJ2-7; 9 positions agree with TRBD2. The V gene's germline CDR1 is LGHDT and CDR2 YNNKEL (reference sequence). The V gene end was trimmed by 8 bases and the J gene end by 7 bases; junction bases not matched to a gene: 9. The CDR3 loop spans 13 amino acids. CDR3 nucleotides: TGTGCCAGCCCCGGGCGGGGGGGTTGGGAGCAGTACTTC. Translated: CASPGRGGWEQYF.

This clone occurred once. The V call is TRBV7-2, the J call TRBJ2-2; D might be TRBD2 (5 bases). The V and J ends lost 2 bases and 5 bases respectively, with 12 bases between them. Per germline, CDR1 SGHTA and CDR2 FQGNSA. The CDR3 length is 15 residues. The CDR3 region has the DNA TGTGCCAGCAGCTTATCCGGGCTAGCTACCGGGGAGCTGTTTTTT. Translated: CASSLSGLATGELFF. The full variable domain, rest sourced from reference TRBV7-2 and TRBJ2-2, is GAGVSQSPSNKVTEKGKDVELRCDPISGHTALYWYRQSLGQGLEFLIYFQGNSAPDKSGLPSDRFSAERTGGSVSTLTIQRTQQEDSAVYLCASSLSGLATGELFFGEGSRLTVL.